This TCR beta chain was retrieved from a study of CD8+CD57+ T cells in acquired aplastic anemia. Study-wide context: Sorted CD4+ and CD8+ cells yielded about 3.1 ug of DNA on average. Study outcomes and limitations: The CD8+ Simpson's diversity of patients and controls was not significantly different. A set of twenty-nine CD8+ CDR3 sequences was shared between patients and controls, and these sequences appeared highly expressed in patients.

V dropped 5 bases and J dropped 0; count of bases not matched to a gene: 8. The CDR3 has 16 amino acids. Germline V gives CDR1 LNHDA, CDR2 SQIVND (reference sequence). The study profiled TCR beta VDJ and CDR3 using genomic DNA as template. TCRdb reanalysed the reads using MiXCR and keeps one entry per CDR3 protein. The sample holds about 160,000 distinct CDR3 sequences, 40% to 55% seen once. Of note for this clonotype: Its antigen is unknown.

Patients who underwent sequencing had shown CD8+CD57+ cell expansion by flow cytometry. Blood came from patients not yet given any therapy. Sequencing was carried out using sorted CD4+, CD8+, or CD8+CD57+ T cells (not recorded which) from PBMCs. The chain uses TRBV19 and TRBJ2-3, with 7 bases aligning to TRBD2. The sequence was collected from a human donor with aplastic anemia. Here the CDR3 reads CASSPSAGTSTDTQYF. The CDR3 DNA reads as TGTGCCAGTAGTCCGTCAGCGGGGACCAGCACAGATACGCAGTATTTT.